This T cell receptor (beta chain) came from a study of blood T cell repertoires in COVID-19. Study context: Spain, Italy and the United States supplied samples that represented acute and convalescent COVID-19. In each case, the material was cDNA or gDNA derived from T cells, B-cell-depleted T cells, or PBMCs.

This clone came up a few times. This CDR3 is 14 amino acids long. The V end lost 0 bases, the J end lost 5 bases, and 7 bases lay between the germline ends. Germline-derived CDR1 and CDR2 are KGHDR and SFDVKD. Under the authors' procedure: From reference gene primer amplification, estimates of nucleated cell counts were derived. Assay used: immunoSEQ multiplex PCR; TCRdb lists only in-frame clones, some missing. V and J calls plus clone size are reproduced from that table; the DNA served to infer D and trimming. This table has some 80,000 clones, 78% appearing once. Sequenced input: peripheral blood. This sequence originates from a human donor in a cohort sampled during active COVID-19. V and J are TRBV24-1 and TRBJ2-1; no clear D. The CDR3 DNA is TGTGCCACCAGTGATTTGGAGGTGAACAATGAGCAGTTCTTC. It translates to CATSDLEVNNEQFF.